The 19 T cell receptor beta chains reported below all come from one sample, sequenced in a study of T cell changes during pregnancy in multiple sclerosis. Generated by immunoSEQ multiplex PCR, the TCRdb table keeps only in-frame clones and is missing some. Among tens of thousands of clones listed, about nine tenths were seen once. The specimen was peripheral blood, collected after pregnancy. These receptors all come from a female donor in good health, enrolled as a control in a pregnancy study.

V gene TRBV7-9 combines with J gene TRBJ1-5; 9 nucleotides match TRBD1. Trimming took 5 bases from V and 6 from J; bases not matched to a gene: 14. Germline-derived CDR1 and CDR2 are SEHNR and FQNEAQ (reference sequence). This CDR3 region has 17 residues. The CDR3 sequence is CASSRFSGTGFTQPQHF. DNA for the CDR3: TGTGCCAGCAGCCGATTCTCCGGGACAGGGTTTACTCAGCCCCAGCATTTT. The complete variable domain, with remaining parts taken from reference TRBV7-9 and TRBJ1-5, reads DTGVSQNPRHKITKRGQNVTFRCDPISEHNRLYWYRQTLGQGPEFLTYFQNEAQLEKSRLLSDRFSAERPKGSFSTLEIQRTEQGDSAMYLCASSRFSGTGFTQPQHFGDGTRLSIL.

The V call is TRBV7-9, the J call TRBJ1-1, with D possibly being TRBD1 (6 bases). The CDR3 is 12 amino acids. V was cut by 5 bases and J by 7 bases, with 11 bases left in between. The germline gives CDR1 SEHNR, CDR2 FQNEAQ (reference sequence). This chain's CDR3 is CASSLADSEAFF. The CDR3 nucleotides read TGTGCCAGCAGCCTGGCGGACAGTGAAGCTTTCTTT. Full variable domain (remainder filled in from reference TRBV7-9 and TRBJ1-1): DTGVSQNPRHKITKRGQNVTFRCDPISEHNRLYWYRQTLGQGPEFLTYFQNEAQLEKSRLLSDRFSAERPKGSFSTLEIQRTEQGDSAMYLCASSLADSEAFFGQGTRLTVV.

The V gene is TRBV6-5, the J gene TRBJ2-1; TRBD1 matches 10 bases. The CDR3 runs 15 residues. V lost 6 bases and J lost 4; bases outside the gene matches: 6. Germline CDR1 MNHEY, CDR2 SVGAGI. The CDR3 protein is CASREGQGLYNEQFF. Written as DNA, the CDR3 is TGTGCCAGCAGAGAGGGACAGGGGCTTTACAATGAGCAGTTCTTC.

The chain has TRBV29-1 and TRBJ2-5; 7 bases align to TRBD2. J lost 5 bases, V lost 3 bases, and 18 bases had no gene match. The CDR3 has 17 amino acids. Germline CDR1 reads SQVTM; CDR2 reads ANQGSEA. CDR3 DNA sequence: TGCAGCGTTGATCTTGCGGGGGAGGGATTTAGCCCGGAGACCCAGTACTTC. Translation gives CSVDLAGEGFSPETQYF.

The chain has TRBV9 and TRBJ1-2, with D hard to call. This CDR3 is 15 amino acids long. From germline, CDR1 is SGDLS and CDR2 YYNGEE. V lost 0 bases and J 4 bases, leaving 13 bases between the germline ends. CDR3 loop: CASSVGQVEVYGYTF. The DNA of the CDR3 is TGTGCCAGCAGCGTAGGTCAGGTGGAGGTCTATGGCTACACCTTC.

The chain uses TRBV29-1 and TRBJ1-6; the D is unclear. Germline loops: CDR1 SQVTM, CDR2 ANQGSEA. This CDR3 has 12 residues. The V end lost 5 bases, the J end lost 10 bases, and 12 bases lay between the germline ends. CDR3 coding DNA: TGCAGCGTTAAGGAGGTTGGGTCACCCCTCCACTTT. Protein: CSVKEVGSPLHF.

This sequence joins TRBV30 and TRBJ2-1, with 15 bases aligning to TRBD2. CDR3 length equals 18 residues. Per germline, CDR1 GTSNPN and CDR2 SVGIG (reference sequence). Trimming took 0 bases from V and 2 from J; bases not matched to a gene: 5. CDR3 bases: TGTGCCTGGAGTGTAGGTCGGACTAGCGGGAGGGCCTACAATGAGCAGTTCTTC. Its protein is CAWSVGRTSGRAYNEQFF.

This rearrangement joins TRBV21-1 to TRBJ2-7; the table's D call, TRBD1, was not checked against the DNA. TRBV21-1 is assigned pseudogene status. CDR3 length equals 14 residues. The CDR3 DNA sequence: TGTGCCAGCAGCACTGGACAGGGGGCTTGTGAGCAGTACTTC. Its protein is CASSTGQGACEQYF.

J is TRBJ2-7 and V is TRBV2, with D possibly matching TRBD1 (5 bases). This CDR3 spans 14 amino acids. The V end lost 3 bases, the J end lost 2 bases, and 11 bases lay between the germline ends. Looked up from germline, CDR1 is SNHLY and CDR2 is FYNNEI. DNA for the CDR3: TGTGCCAGCAGTGAGCAGGGTCCTACCTACGAGCAGTACTTC. Amino acid sequence: CASSEQGPTYEQYF.

In its sample, this clone was seen once. This chain joins TRBV7-2 and TRBJ2-1; 9 bases are shared with TRBD2. The J segment lost 9 bases and the V segment lost 5 bases, leaving 5 bases of the junction unmatched. CDR1 is SGHTA and CDR2 is FQGNSA in the germline V gene. The length of the CDR3 is 13 residues. CDR3 amino acids: CASSPLAGAEQFF. The CDR3 region has the DNA TGTGCCAGCAGCCCCTTAGCGGGAGCTGAGCAGTTCTTC.

V is TRBV10-3 and J is TRBJ2-1; 8 positions agree with TRBD1. Germline lookup yields CDR1 ENHRY and CDR2 SYGVKD. The V gene end was trimmed by 4 bases and the J gene end by 0 bases; junction bases not matched to a gene: 2. This CDR3 is built from 15 residues. This chain's CDR3 is CAISGDRSSYNEQFF. The DNA for the CDR3 is TGTGCCATCAGTGGGGACAGGAGCTCCTACAATGAGCAGTTCTTC.

The CDR3, as DNA: TGTGCCAGCAGCTTAACGGGTCTGTATGGCTACACCTTC. It yields the protein CASSLTGLYGYTF. The V and J genes are TRBV7-9 and TRBJ1-2, with D unclear. Looked up from germline, CDR1 is SEHNR and CDR2 is FQNEAQ (reference sequence). CDR3 size: 13 residues. Trimming left V 2 bases short and J 5 bases short, with 9 bases between.

The chain couples TRBV7-8 to TRBJ1-1; TRBD1 matches at 10 bases. V was pared by 5 bases and J by 3 bases, with 6 bases of the junction left unmatched. This CDR3 region has 15 residues. Germline assignment: CDR1 SGHVS and CDR2 FQNEAQ. In DNA form, the CDR3 reads TGTGCCAGCAGCGTCCGGACAGGGGGGTACACTGAAGCTTTCTTT. Protein product: CASSVRTGGYTEAFF. The whole variable domain, filled in from reference TRBV7-8 and TRBJ1-1, reads GAGVSQSPRYKVAKRGQDVALRCDPISGHVSLFWYQQALGQGPEFLTYFQNEAQLDKSGLPSDRFFAERPEGSVSTLKIQRTQQEDSAVYLCASSVRTGGYTEAFFGQGTRLTVV.

This clone was seen a few times. This chain links TRBV6-1 with TRBJ2-1; D unclear. The germline gives CDR1 MNHNS, CDR2 SASEGT. CDR3 length: 11 amino acids. V lost 1 base, J lost 10 bases, and 5 bases lay in between. The CDR3 nucleotides are TGTGCCAGCAGTGAAGTCGGGGAGCAGTTCTTC. It yields the protein CASSEVGEQFF.

This clone was detected a few times. This chain uses TRBV6-4 with TRBJ2-3, with TRBD2 matching over 12 bases. CDR1 is MRHNA and CDR2 is SNTAGT in the germline V gene. Trimming took 7 bases from V and 0 from J; bases not matched to a gene: 2. The CDR3 totals 15 residues. As DNA, the CDR3 is TGTGCCAGCAAAGGACTAGCGGGGAGCACAGATACGCAGTATTTT. Protein: CASKGLAGSTDTQYF.

CDR3 in DNA: TGCGCCAGCAGCTTGGGCGGGACTAGTTCCGGGCACACAGATACGCAGTATTTT. It specifies CASSLGGTSSGHTDTQYF. V is TRBV5-1 and J is TRBJ2-3; 8 nucleotides agree with TRBD2. CDR1 is SGHRS, CDR2 YFSETQ, per germline. The CDR3 totals 18 residues. Trimming at V came to 0 bases and at J to 2 bases, leaving 11 bases not matched to a gene.

By frequency in the sample, this clone is medium-sized (0.01 to 0.1%). This chain connects TRBV4-2 to TRBJ2-7, with D possibly being TRBD2 (6 bases). Germline lookup yields CDR1 LGHNA and CDR2 YNFKEQ. CDR3 length: 15 residues. The V gene lost 0 bases and the J gene lost 4 bases, with 13 bases spanning the gap. The CDR3 DNA is TGTGCCAGCAGCCAAGAGTTTGGGGACTTTTACGAGCAGTACTTC. This translates into CASSQEFGDFYEQYF.

V usage is TRBV2 and J usage is TRBJ2-3; D ambiguous. Germline CDR1 is SNHLY and CDR2 is FYNNEI. There are 15 residues in the CDR3. V was shortened by 1 base and J by 10 bases, with 18 bases between the two germline ends. This CDR3 reads CASSEDVGRAHPQYF. As DNA, the CDR3 is TGTGCCAGCAGTGAAGACGTCGGTCGAGCCCATCCGCAGTATTTT.

The chain is built from TRBV29-1 and TRBJ2-7, with D unclear. CDR3 length: 12 amino acids. Between the trimmed V and J ends, which lost 1 base and 2 bases, there was a span of 6 bases. Looked up from germline, CDR1 is SQVTM and CDR2 is ANQGSEA. CDR3 bases: TGCAGCGTTGAAGTCGCAGCCTACGAGCAGTACTTC. This codes for CSVEVAAYEQYF.